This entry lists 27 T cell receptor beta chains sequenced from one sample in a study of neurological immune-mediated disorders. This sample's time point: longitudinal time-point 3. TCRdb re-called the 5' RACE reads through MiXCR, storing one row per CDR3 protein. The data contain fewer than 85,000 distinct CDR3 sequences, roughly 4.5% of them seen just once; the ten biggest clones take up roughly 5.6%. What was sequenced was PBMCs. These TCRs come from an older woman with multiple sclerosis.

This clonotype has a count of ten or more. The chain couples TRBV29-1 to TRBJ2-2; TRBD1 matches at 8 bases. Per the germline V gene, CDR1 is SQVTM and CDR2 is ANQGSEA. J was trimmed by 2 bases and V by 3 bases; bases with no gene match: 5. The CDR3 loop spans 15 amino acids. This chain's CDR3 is CSVDGTGYNTGELFF. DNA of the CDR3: TGCAGCGTTGACGGGACAGGTTATAACACCGGGGAGCTGTTTTTT.

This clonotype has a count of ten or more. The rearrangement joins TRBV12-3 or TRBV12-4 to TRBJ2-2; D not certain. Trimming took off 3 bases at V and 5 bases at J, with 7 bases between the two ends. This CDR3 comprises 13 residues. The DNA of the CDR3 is TGTGCCAGCAGTTTTTTGGTGACCGGGGAGCTGTTTTTT. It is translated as CASSFLVTGELFF.

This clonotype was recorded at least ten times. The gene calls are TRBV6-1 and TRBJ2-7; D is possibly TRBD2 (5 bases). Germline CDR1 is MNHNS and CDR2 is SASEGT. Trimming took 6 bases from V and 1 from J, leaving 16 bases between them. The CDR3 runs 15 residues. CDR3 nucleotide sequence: TGTGCCAGCAGGAGGGATGGCTACGGGTCCTACGAGCAGTACTTC. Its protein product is CASRRDGYGSYEQYF.

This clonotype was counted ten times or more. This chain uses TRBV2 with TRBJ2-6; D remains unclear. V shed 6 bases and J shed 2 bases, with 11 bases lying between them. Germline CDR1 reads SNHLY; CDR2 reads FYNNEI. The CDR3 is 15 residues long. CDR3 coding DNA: TGTGCCAGCAGCGCGAGAGGAACTGGGGCCAACGTCCTGACTTTC. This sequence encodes CASSARGTGANVLTF.

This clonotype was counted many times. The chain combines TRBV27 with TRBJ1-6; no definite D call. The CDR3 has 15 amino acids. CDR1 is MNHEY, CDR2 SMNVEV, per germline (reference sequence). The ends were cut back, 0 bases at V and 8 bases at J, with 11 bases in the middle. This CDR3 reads CASSLSSRWDSPLHF. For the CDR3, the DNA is TGTGCCAGCAGTTTATCGAGCAGATGGGATTCACCCCTCCACTTT.

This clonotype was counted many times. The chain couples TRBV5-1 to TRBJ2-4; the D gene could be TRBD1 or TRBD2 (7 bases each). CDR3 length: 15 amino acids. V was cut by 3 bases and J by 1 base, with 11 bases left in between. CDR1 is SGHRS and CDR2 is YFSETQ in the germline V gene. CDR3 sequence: CASSSGGGAKNIQYF. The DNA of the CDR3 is TGCGCCAGCAGCTCAGGGGGGGGGGCCAAAAACATTCAGTACTTC.

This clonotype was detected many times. CDR3: CSVEDRGGGKFDEQYF. DNA for the CDR3: TGCAGCGTTGAAGATCGGGGCGGGGGGAAATTCGACGAGCAGTACTTC. The V call is TRBV29-1, the J call TRBJ2-7; TRBD2 agrees at 8 bases. V shed 0 bases and J 5 bases; nucleotides not matched to a gene: 12. Germline values: CDR1 SQVTM, CDR2 ANQGSEA. The length of the CDR3 is 16 residues.

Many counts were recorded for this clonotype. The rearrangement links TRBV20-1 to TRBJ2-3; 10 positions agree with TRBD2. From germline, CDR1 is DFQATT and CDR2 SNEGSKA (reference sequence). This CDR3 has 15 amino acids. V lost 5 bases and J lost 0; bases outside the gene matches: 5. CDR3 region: CSAGGSGGSTDTQYF. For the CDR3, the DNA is TGCAGTGCTGGGGGTAGCGGGGGGAGCACAGATACGCAGTATTTT.

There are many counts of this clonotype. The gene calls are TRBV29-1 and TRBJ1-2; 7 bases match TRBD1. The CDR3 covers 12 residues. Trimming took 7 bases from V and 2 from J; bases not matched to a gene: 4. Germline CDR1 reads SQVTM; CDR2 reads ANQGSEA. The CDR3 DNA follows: TGCAGCGGAGGGGACAGAAACTATGGCTACACCTTC. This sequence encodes CSGGDRNYGYTF.

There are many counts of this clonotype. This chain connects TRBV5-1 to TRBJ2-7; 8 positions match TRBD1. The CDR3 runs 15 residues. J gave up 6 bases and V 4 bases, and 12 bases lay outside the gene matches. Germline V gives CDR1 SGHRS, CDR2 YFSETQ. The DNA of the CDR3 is TGCGCCAGCAGCGCGCGACAGGGGCGGCTGGTCGAGCAGTACTTC. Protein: CASSARQGRLVEQYF.

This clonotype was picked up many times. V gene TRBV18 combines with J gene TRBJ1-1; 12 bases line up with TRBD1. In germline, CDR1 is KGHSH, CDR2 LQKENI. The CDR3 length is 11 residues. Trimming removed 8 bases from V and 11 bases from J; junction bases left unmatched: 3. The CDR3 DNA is TGTGCCAGCGGGGGACAGGGGGCCGCTTTCTTT. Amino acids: CASGGQGAAFF.

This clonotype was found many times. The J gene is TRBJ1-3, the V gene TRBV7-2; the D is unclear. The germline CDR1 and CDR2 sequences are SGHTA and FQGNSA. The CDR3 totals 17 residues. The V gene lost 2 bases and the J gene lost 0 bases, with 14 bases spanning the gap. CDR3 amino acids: CASSLNFAGFSGNTIYF. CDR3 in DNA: TGTGCCAGCAGCTTAAATTTCGCCGGGTTCTCTGGAAACACCATATATTTT.

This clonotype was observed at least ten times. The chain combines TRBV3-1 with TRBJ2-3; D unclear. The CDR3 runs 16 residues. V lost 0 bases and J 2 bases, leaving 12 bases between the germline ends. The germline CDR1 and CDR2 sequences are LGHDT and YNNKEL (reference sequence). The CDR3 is CASSQDLLGYTDTQYF. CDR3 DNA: TGTGCCAGCAGCCAAGATCTCTTGGGTTACACAGATACGCAGTATTTT.

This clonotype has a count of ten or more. CDR3 residues: CASSQVGTVLAKNIQYF. The CDR3 coding sequence is TGCGCCAGCAGCCAAGTGGGGACAGTACTAGCCAAAAACATTCAGTACTTC. The chain carries TRBV4-1 and TRBJ2-4, with 7 bases identical to TRBD1. Germline trimming cut 1 base from V and 0 bases from J; bases unmatched to any gene: 6. Germline V gene sequence: CDR1 MGHRA, CDR2 YSYEKL. The CDR3 extends over 17 amino acids.

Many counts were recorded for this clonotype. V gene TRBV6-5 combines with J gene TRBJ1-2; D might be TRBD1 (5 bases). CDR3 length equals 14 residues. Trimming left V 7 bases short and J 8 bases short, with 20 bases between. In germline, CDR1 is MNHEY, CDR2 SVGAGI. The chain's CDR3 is CASTDPGREGGYTF. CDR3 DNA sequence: TGTGCCAGCACAGACCCCGGCAGGGAGGGGGGCTACACCTTC.

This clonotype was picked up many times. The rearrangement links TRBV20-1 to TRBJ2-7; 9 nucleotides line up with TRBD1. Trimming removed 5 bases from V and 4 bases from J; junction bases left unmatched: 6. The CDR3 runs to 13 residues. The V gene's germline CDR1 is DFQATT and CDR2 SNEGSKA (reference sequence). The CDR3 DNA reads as TGCAGTGCTCCCCCGGGACAGGGATACGAGCAGTACTTC. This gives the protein CSAPPGQGYEQYF.

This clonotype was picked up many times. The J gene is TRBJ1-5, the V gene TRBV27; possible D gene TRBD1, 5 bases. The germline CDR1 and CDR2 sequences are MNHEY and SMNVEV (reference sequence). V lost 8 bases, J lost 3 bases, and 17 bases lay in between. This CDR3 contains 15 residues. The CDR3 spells CASSYTGPLNQPQHF. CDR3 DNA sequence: TGTGCCAGCTCCTACACAGGCCCTCTCAATCAGCCCCAGCATTTT.

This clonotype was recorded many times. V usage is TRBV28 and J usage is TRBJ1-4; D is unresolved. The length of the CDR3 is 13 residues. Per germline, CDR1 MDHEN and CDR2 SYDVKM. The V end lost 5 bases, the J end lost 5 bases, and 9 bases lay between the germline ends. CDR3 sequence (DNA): TGTGCCAGCAGTGTTTCAGAAAATGAAAAACTGTTTTTT. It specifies CASSVSENEKLFF.

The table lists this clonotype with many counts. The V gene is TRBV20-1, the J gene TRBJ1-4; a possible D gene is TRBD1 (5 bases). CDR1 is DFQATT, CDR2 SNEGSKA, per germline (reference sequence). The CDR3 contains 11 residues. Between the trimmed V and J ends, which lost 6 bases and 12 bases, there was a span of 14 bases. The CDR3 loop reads CSAPSRAQLFF. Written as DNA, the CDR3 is TGCAGTGCGCCCTCCAGGGCCCAACTGTTTTTT.

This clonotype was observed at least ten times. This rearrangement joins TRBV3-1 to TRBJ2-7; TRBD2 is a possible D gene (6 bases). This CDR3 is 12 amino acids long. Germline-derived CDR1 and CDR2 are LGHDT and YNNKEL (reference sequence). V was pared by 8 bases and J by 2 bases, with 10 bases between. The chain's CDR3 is CASAGGAYEQYF. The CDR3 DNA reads TGTGCCAGCGCTGGAGGGGCCTACGAGCAGTACTTC.

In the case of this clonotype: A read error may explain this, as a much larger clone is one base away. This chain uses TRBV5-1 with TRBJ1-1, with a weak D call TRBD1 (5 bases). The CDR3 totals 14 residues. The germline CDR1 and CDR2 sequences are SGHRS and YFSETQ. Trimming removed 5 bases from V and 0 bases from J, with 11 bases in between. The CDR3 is CASRTETLNTEAFF. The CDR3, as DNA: TGCGCCAGCAGGACAGAAACACTGAACACTGAAGCTTTCTTT.

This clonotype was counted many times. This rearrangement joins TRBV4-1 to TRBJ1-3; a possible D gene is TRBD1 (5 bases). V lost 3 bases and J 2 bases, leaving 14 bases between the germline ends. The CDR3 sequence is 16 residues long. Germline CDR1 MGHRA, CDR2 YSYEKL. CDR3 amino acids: CASSQFPGTTGNTIYF. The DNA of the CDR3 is TGCGCCAGCAGCCAGTTTCCCGGGACGACTGGAAACACCATATATTTT.

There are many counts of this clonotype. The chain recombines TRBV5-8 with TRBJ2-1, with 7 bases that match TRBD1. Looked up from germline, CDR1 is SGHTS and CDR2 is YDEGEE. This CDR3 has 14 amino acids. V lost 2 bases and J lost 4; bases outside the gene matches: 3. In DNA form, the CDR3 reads TGTGCCAGCAGCTTCGGGACAGAGTACAATGAGCAGTTCTTC. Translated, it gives CASSFGTEYNEQFF.

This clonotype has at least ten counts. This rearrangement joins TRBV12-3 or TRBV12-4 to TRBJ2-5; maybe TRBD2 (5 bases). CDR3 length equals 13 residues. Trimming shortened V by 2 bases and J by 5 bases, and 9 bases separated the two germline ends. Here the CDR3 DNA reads TGTGCCAGCAGTTTATCCGGGGTGGAGACCCAGTACTTC. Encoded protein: CASSLSGVETQYF.

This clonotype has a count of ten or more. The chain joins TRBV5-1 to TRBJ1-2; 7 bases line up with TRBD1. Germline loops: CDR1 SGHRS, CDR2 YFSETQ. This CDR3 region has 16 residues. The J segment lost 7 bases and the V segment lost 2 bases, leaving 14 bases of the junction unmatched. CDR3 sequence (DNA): TGCGCCAGCAGCTTTGAACTGACAGGGTGGAGCGGTGGCTACACCTTC. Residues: CASSFELTGWSGGYTF.

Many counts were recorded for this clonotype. Here the CDR3 DNA reads TGCGCCAGCAGCCCACCGACAGGGGCTGGAAACACCATATATTTT. It yields the protein CASSPPTGAGNTIYF. The rearrangement uses TRBV5-1 and TRBJ1-3; 8 positions match TRBD1. There are 15 residues in the CDR3. Per the germline V gene, CDR1 is SGHRS and CDR2 is YFSETQ. The V and J ends lost 4 bases and 2 bases, in that order; junction bases with no gene match: 5.

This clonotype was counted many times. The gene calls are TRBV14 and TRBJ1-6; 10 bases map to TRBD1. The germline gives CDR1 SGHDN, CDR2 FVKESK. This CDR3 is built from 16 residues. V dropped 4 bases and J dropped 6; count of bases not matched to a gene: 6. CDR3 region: CASSRDRGGINSPLHF. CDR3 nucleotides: TGTGCCAGCAGCCGGGACAGGGGAGGCATTAATTCACCCCTCCACTTT.